This TCR beta chain is drawn from a study of CD8 T cell repertoires and HIV-1 epitope variants. Study-level information: Controls were a CMV, EBV and flu pool, Ebola AY9, and no peptide. Study results and caveats: Of 9 or 10 antigen-specific beta clonotypes, five to seven appeared to cross-react with escape variants.

Trimming stripped 5 bases from V and 6 bases from J, with 16 bases between. Looked up from germline, CDR1 is MNHEY and CDR2 is SVGAGI. The CDR3 totals 14 residues. Sequencing of TCR beta CDR3 used immunoSEQ survey depth. Repertoires were generated with immunoSEQ multiplex PCR, while TCRdb's copy carries only in-frame clones and drops some. The sample yields 5,000 to 6,000 clones, roughly 69% seen once. Concerning this clone itself: Its antigen is currently unknown.

The chain joins TRBV6-5 to TRBJ1-2; D might be TRBD1 (5 bases). This receptor was identified in a male donor with HIV. The sequencing sample was made of cultured CD8+ T cells derived from PBMCs. The CDR3 spells CASSPQGGFHGYTF. The CDR3 bases are TGTGCCAGCAGTCCCCAGGGAGGGTTTCATGGCTACACCTTC.